One and the same sample provided the 20 T cell receptor beta chains below, sequenced in a study of T cell clonotyping in hematopoietic cell transplantation. This table comes from immunoSEQ multiplex PCR, and its TCRdb copy is limited to in-frame clones, with some not included. The sample has about 15,000 clones; roughly 85% are singletons. The sample comprised peripheral blood mononuclear cells. Every receptor here comes from a woman aged 40 to 50 in good health. Some clones in this sample may be carry-over from other donors' samples.

J is TRBJ2-3 and V is TRBV7-2, with TRBD2 matching over 8 bases. Losses at the gene ends were 5 bases for V and 3 bases for J; bases not matched to a gene: 7. The CDR3 runs 15 residues. CDR1 SGHTA and CDR2 FQGNSA come from the germline V gene. The CDR3 nucleotides read TGTGCCAGCAGCAAGGCCGGGGGGGTTACAGATACGCAGTATTTT. It specifies CASSKAGGVTDTQYF.

The chain couples TRBV7-9 to TRBJ2-3; 7 bases map to TRBD1. Germline V gene data show CDR1 as SEHNR and CDR2 as FQNEAQ (reference sequence). V was pared by 2 bases and J by 3 bases, with 5 bases of the junction left unmatched. CDR3 length equals 15 residues. The CDR3 coding sequence is TGTGCCAGCAGCTTAAGGGACAGCCTTACAGATACGCAGTATTTT. It codes for CASSLRDSLTDTQYF.

The gene calls are TRBV6-5 and TRBJ2-7; unclear D gene. Trimming took 2 bases from V and 5 from J, leaving 16 bases between them. The germline V gene encodes CDR1 MNHEY and CDR2 SVGAGI. This CDR3 has 15 amino acids. CDR3 sequence: CASSYGPTGLHEQYF. The CDR3 DNA sequence: TGTGCCAGCAGTTACGGACCAACGGGCCTCCACGAGCAGTACTTC.

The J gene is TRBJ2-3, the V gene TRBV27, with 7 bases lining up with TRBD2. Unmatched junction bases numbered 11, after V lost 5 bases and J lost 6 bases. This CDR3 has 15 amino acids. CDR1 and CDR2 from the germline V gene are MNHEY and SMNVEV (reference sequence). CDR3 residues: CASSRESGGGDTQYF. CDR3 coding DNA: TGTGCCAGCAGTCGAGAATCCGGGGGAGGGGATACGCAGTATTTT.

This sequence joins TRBV4-1 and TRBJ2-7; D call uncertain. CDR3 length: 14 amino acids. Trimming pared 0 bases from V and 5 bases from J, leaving 11 bases between. Germline CDR1 reads MGHRA; CDR2 reads YSYEKL. This chain's CDR3 is CASSQEGWMDEQYF. CDR3 nucleotide sequence: TGCGCCAGCAGCCAAGAGGGTTGGATGGACGAGCAGTACTTC.

This chain uses TRBV30 with TRBJ1-5; D gene unclear. Germline V CDR1 and CDR2: GTSNPN, SVGIG (reference sequence). The CDR3 is made up of 14 amino acids. Deletions cut 0 bases from V and 5 bases from J, with 11 bases between. DNA for the CDR3: TGTGCCTGGAGTGTACCGGGGAAGCATCAGCCCCAGCATTTT. Translated, it gives CAWSVPGKHQPQHF.

This rearrangement joins TRBV10-3 to TRBJ2-7; either TRBD1 or TRBD2 may supply D (5 bases each). The germline V and J ends were trimmed by 0 bases and 5 bases, with 14 bases remaining between them. Germline CDR1 and CDR2: ENHRY and SYGVKD. The CDR3 sequence is 15 residues long. The CDR3 region is CAISESGRRGDEQYF. Here the CDR3 DNA reads TGTGCCATCAGTGAGTCGGGCCGACGAGGGGACGAGCAGTACTTC.

V gene TRBV14 combines with J gene TRBJ2-7, with 11 bases identical to TRBD1. After removal of 2 bases from V and 3 bases from J, the junction contained 6 bases not matched to a gene. The CDR3 extends over 16 amino acids. Germline CDR1 reads SGHDN; CDR2 reads FVKESK. CDR3 amino acids: CASSQRSGTGGYEQYF. CDR3 bases: TGTGCCAGCAGCCAACGGTCCGGGACAGGGGGCTACGAGCAGTACTTC.

The chain combines TRBV14 with TRBJ2-7, with D perhaps matching TRBD1 (6 bases). The CDR3 consists of 13 residues. Germline V lookup: CDR1 SGHDN, CDR2 FVKESK. Trimming removed 6 bases from V and 3 bases from J, with 12 bases in between. CDR3 region: CASSGGGSYEQYF. In nucleotides, the CDR3 is TGTGCCAGCAGTGGGGGCGGAAGCTACGAGCAGTACTTC.

This clone was observed a single time. The chain combines TRBV28 with TRBJ1-4; TRBD1 aligns across 9 bases. CDR1 is MDHEN, CDR2 SYDVKM, per germline. Unmatched junction bases numbered 4, after V lost 9 bases and J lost 8 bases. The CDR3 has 12 residues. CDR3 loop: CASVGQGEKLFF. CDR3 sequence (DNA): TGTGCCAGTGTGGGACAGGGCGAAAAACTGTTTTTT.

The chain couples TRBV29-1 to TRBJ1-2; a weak D match, TRBD1 (5 bases). This CDR3 comprises 13 residues. V was shortened by 0 bases and J by 8 bases, with 13 bases between the two germline ends. Germline lookup yields CDR1 SQVTM and CDR2 ANQGSEA. The CDR3 reads CSVEESAGQGYTF. CDR3 nucleotide sequence: TGCAGCGTTGAAGAAAGCGCAGGGCAAGGCTACACCTTC.

The chain has TRBV10-3 and TRBJ2-1; D remains ambiguous. In germline, CDR1 is ENHRY, CDR2 SYGVKD. This CDR3 is built from 14 residues. The V end lost 6 bases, the J end lost 5 bases, and 14 bases lay between the germline ends. In DNA form, the CDR3 reads TGTGCCATCAGATCTATCGGATCCCACAATGAGCAGTTCTTC. Translation: CAIRSIGSHNEQFF.

The CDR3 protein is CASSLVGLDEQYF. The CDR3 DNA is TGTGCCAGCAGCTTGGTTGGGTTAGACGAGCAGTACTTC. The chain is built from TRBV5-8 and TRBJ2-7; D remains unclear. V lost 0 bases and J 5 bases, leaving 9 bases between the germline ends. The germline V gene has CDR1 SGHTS and CDR2 YDEGEE. The CDR3 contains 13 residues.

This clone was recorded a few times. The chain carries TRBV19 and TRBJ2-3; D not resolved. Trimming removed 6 bases at V and 2 bases at J, with 9 bases between. CDR3 size: 13 residues. Germline V gene data show CDR1 as LNHDA and CDR2 as SQIVND (reference sequence). CDR3 sequence: CASRHANTDTQYF. The CDR3 DNA reads TGTGCCAGTAGACACGCTAACACAGATACGCAGTATTTT.

This clone was picked up one time. The chain joins TRBV30 to TRBJ2-1; D may be TRBD2 (6 bases). Trimming shortened V by 8 bases and J by 7 bases, and 15 bases separated the two germline ends. Germline values: CDR1 GTSNPN, CDR2 SVGIG (reference sequence). The length of the CDR3 is 12 residues. The CDR3, as DNA: TGTGCCCAGTCGGGAGTTAAGAATGAGCAGTTCTTC. Its protein is CAQSGVKNEQFF.

This clone appeared a few times. The chain employs TRBV5-6 and TRBJ1-1; D not resolved. The CDR3 extends over 14 amino acids. Trimming pared 0 bases from V and 0 bases from J, leaving 6 bases between. CDR1 and CDR2 (germline): SGHDT, YYEEEE. The CDR3 DNA reads TGTGCCAGCAGCTTGGTAATCCTGAACACTGAAGCTTTCTTT. Its protein product is CASSLVILNTEAFF.

V is TRBV30 and J is TRBJ1-2; tentative D call: TRBD1 (5 bases). There are 14 residues in the CDR3. The V end was cut by 3 bases, the J end by 2 bases, with 13 bases between. From germline, CDR1 is GTSNPN and CDR2 SVGIG (reference sequence). The CDR3 reads CAWRPDHRNYGYTF. CDR3 DNA: TGTGCCTGGAGGCCGGACCACAGGAACTATGGCTACACCTTC.

The rearrangement links TRBV28 to TRBJ2-2; no clear D. Germline V gives CDR1 MDHEN, CDR2 SYDVKM. V was shortened by 2 bases and J by 1 base, with 11 bases between the two germline ends. The CDR3 loop spans 16 amino acids. CDR3 protein: CASSLRRLRNTGELFF. The DNA of the CDR3 is TGTGCCAGCAGTTTAAGGCGTCTGCGGAACACCGGGGAGCTGTTTTTT.

V is TRBV6-6 and J is TRBJ1-2, with 7 bases matching TRBD1. CDR1 is MNHNY, CDR2 SVGAGI, per germline (reference sequence). The length of the CDR3 is 12 residues. J gave up 7 bases and V 10 bases, and 9 bases lay outside the gene matches. The CDR3 reads CATETGRAGYTF. The CDR3 region has the DNA TGTGCCACCGAGACAGGGCGGGCTGGCTACACCTTC.

Points on this clone: A junction end diverges from the germline sequence, so it may reflect a read error. The chain recombines TRBV30 with TRBJ1-1; TRBD1 matches 9 bases. The CDR3 totals 14 residues. CDR1 is GTSNPN and CDR2 is SVGIG in the germline V gene (reference sequence). The CDR3 coding sequence is TGTGCCTGGACGGCGTGGGACAGGGACACTGAGGCTTTCTTT. This encodes CAWTAWDRDTEAFF.